This T cell receptor (beta chain) was recovered during a study of T-cell reconstitution after alpha-beta-depleted transplantation in children (dated by TCRdb to 2016 to 2017). Describing the broader study: T-cell immune reconstitution after TCRalphabeta/CD19-depleted allogeneic hematopoietic cell transplantation in children was quantitatively tracked in the study by means of TCR repertoire profiling. Results the study describes overall, beyond this receptor: Over subsequent months, a decline in hyperexpanded clone frequencies was noted, and after one year, T-cell counts and TCRbeta diversity were mostly ascribed to newly produced T cells. The apparently early alphabetaT-cell count recovery about two months after transplant was reportedly dependent on only several hundred rapidly expanded clones derived from non-depleted graft cells. In some patients, the high TCRbeta diversity seen at day 60 was put down to recipient T cells and intrathymic progenitors that had survived conditioning.

To note about this clonotype: This clone's antigen is unknown. It has no much larger one-base neighbor in the sample; base qualities were not kept.

V is cut back by 5 bases and J by 0 bases, with 9 bases in the junction unmatched. Spanning cysteine to phenylalanine, the CDR3 consists of 17 amino acids. The DNA shown is the 51-base CDR3, in frame from base 1. Based on the germline V gene (reference sequence), the CDR1 and CDR2 sequences are SEHNR and FQNEAQ. This specimen's treatment or condition label, interpreted: allogeneic hematopoietic cell transplantation with graft depleted of TCRalphabeta T cells and CD19 B cells. The transplant recipients were children given TCRalphabeta/CD19-depleted allogeneic hematopoietic cell grafts. The library was obtained by PCR. The sequencer was an Illumina HiSeq 2500. To normalize quantification of the TCRbeta repertoire, the TCR libraries were built with molecular barcoding that relied on unique molecular identifiers. The public reads were run again by TCRdb, first through fastp at Q25 and then through MiXCR, and only productive beta chains were kept. Identical CDR3 protein sequences are pooled into one entry, listed with their most common genes and DNA. For this sample there are under 400,000 distinct CDR3 sequences; more than 20% appear just once. The ten largest account for 10% to 11% of the sample.

This TCR was sampled from a male patient younger than 18 who had a stem cell transplant for acute lymphoblastic leukemia, so the T cells may come from the graft donor. This material consisted of PBMCs, mostly from graft donor cells, taken 180 days after TCRalphabeta/CD19-depleted stem cell transplant. The chain couples TRBV7-9 to TRBJ2-2; TRBD2 matches 7 bases in the middle. Here the CDR3 is given as CASSPLLTSANTGELFF. The DNA sequence reads TGTGCCAGCAGCCCCCTACTCACTAGCGCGAACACCGGGGAGCTGTTTTTT.